This entry lists 18 T cell receptor beta chains sequenced from one sample in a study of blood T cell repertoires in COVID-19. Only in-frame clones appear in the TCRdb table, and some are missing; sequencing was by immunoSEQ multiplex PCR. The sample shows roughly 380,000 clones, around 87% of them seen only once. The specimen sequenced was PBMCs or T cells enriched from blood (not recorded which). The receptor set was obtained from a man younger than 40 who had recovered from COVID-19.

The genes are TRBV7-9 and TRBJ2-1; the match to TRBD2 covers 8 bases. The CDR3 extends over 16 amino acids. Per germline, CDR1 SEHNR and CDR2 FQNEAQ (reference sequence). V dropped 5 bases and J dropped 7; count of bases not matched to a gene: 13. The CDR3 DNA reads as TGTGCCAGCAGCACTCGGAGTAGCGGGGTAAGGAATGAGCAGTTCTTC. It yields the protein CASSTRSSGVRNEQFF.

This clone appeared once. The chain carries TRBV10-3 and TRBJ2-2, with 8 nucleotides matching TRBD1. J gave up 4 bases and V 4 bases, and 2 bases lay outside the gene matches. Per germline, CDR1 ENHRY and CDR2 SYGVKD. The length of the CDR3 is 14 residues. CDR3 region: CAISGGTGTGELFF. CDR3 sequence (DNA): TGTGCCATCAGTGGGGGGACAGGCACCGGGGAGCTGTTTTTT.

Note on this clone: At one boundary the junction diverges from the germline segment, which might be a read error. The genes are TRBV7-7 and TRBJ1-5, with a weak D call TRBD1 (6 bases). The CDR3 spans 15 residues. The V gene's germline CDR1 is SSHAT and CDR2 FNYEAQ (reference sequence). DNA for the CDR3: TGTGCTAGCAGAACACCTCAGGGGAAAGATCAGCCCCAGCATTTT. Protein product: CASRTPQGKDQPQHF. Using reference TRBV7-7 and TRBJ1-5 for the parts outside the CDR3, the full variable domain is GAGVSQSPRYKVTKRGQDVTLRCDPISSHATLYWYQQALGQGPEFLTYFNYEAQPDKSGLPSDRFSAERPEGSISTLTIQRTEQRDSAMYRCASRTPQGKDQPQHFGDGTRLSIL.

The chain has TRBV11-3 and TRBJ2-2; D might be TRBD1 (5 bases). V was trimmed by 4 bases and J by 11 bases, leaving 14 bases between them. This CDR3 contains 13 residues. Germline CDR1 and CDR2: SGHNT and YENEEA. CDR3 bases: TGTGCCAGCAGCTCAGGGCCGGAGCTAGAGCTGTTTTTT. Translating it yields CASSSGPELELFF. Full variable domain (remainder filled in from reference TRBV11-3 and TRBJ2-2): EAGVVQSPRYKIIEKKQPVAFWCNPISGHNTLYWYLQNLGQGPELLIRYENEEAVDDSQLPKDRFSAERLKGVDSTLKIQPAELGDSAVYLCASSSGPELELFFGEGSRLTVL.

This rearrangement joins TRBV3-1 (or the pseudogene TRBV3-2) to TRBJ2-5, with TRBD1 identical over 9 bases. With 2 bases clipped from V and 5 bases from J, the junction kept 6 bases outside the gene matches. The CDR3 is 15 residues long. Germline CDR1 reads LGHDT; CDR2 reads YNNKEL (reference sequence). Here the CDR3 reads CASSQPGQGGETQYF. CDR3 DNA: TGTGCCAGCAGCCAACCGGGACAGGGAGGGGAGACCCAGTACTTC.

This clone was counted a single time. The V and J genes are TRBV19 and TRBJ1-2, with D tentatively TRBD1 (6 bases). The CDR3 has 13 amino acids. V was shortened by 8 bases and J by 5 bases, with 15 bases between the two germline ends. The germline gives CDR1 LNHDA, CDR2 SQIVND (reference sequence). The CDR3 region has the DNA TGTGCCAGTGGAGAATTACAGGGATATGGCTACACCTTC. Its translation: CASGELQGYGYTF.

In this sample, this clone turned up a few times. The rearrangement links TRBV6-5 to TRBJ1-1; weak D call: TRBD1 (6 bases). This CDR3 comprises 14 residues. V dropped 3 bases and J dropped 5 bases, with 13 bases sitting between them. Germline loops: CDR1 MNHEY, CDR2 SVGAGI. The DNA for the CDR3 is TGTGCCAGCAGTTATGGGGGCAGGCCGACTGAAGCTTTCTTT. It is translated as CASSYGGRPTEAFF.

The chain combines TRBV7-9 with TRBJ1-5; D is unclear. The V gene's germline CDR1 is SEHNR and CDR2 FQNEAQ (reference sequence). V was clipped by 5 bases and J by 6 bases, with 11 bases between them. The CDR3 extends over 13 amino acids. CDR3 loop: CASSPGVGQPQHF. CDR3 nucleotides: TGTGCCAGCAGCCCCGGGGTGGGTCAGCCCCAGCATTTT.

There are a few counts of this clone. The V gene is TRBV4-3, the J gene TRBJ1-2; unclear D gene. Trimming left V 1 base short and J 8 bases short, with 20 bases between. Germline V gene data show CDR1 as LGHNA and CDR2 as YSLEER. This CDR3 contains 16 residues. CDR3 region: CASSQAPAVESGGYTF. CDR3 sequence (DNA): TGCGCCAGCAGCCAAGCCCCCGCGGTGGAATCGGGAGGCTACACCTTC.

This clone was recorded only once. The CDR3 loop is CASRVGNQPQHF. The CDR3 nucleotides are TGTGCCAGCCGGGTTGGCAATCAGCCCCAGCATTTT. The chain uses TRBV27 and TRBJ1-5; D uncertain. The CDR3 covers 12 residues. Germline V gene sequence: CDR1 MNHEY, CDR2 SMNVEV (reference sequence). V was shortened by 8 bases and J by 2 bases, with 7 bases between the two germline ends.

The rearrangement joins TRBV6-5 to TRBJ1-1; D remains unclear. This CDR3 is 11 amino acids long. Germline CDR1 MNHEY, CDR2 SVGAGI. V shed 7 bases and J shed 4 bases, with 7 bases lying between them. CDR3 bases: TGTGCCAGCATCCTGTCCACTGAAGCTTTCTTT. As protein: CASILSTEAFF.

This clone occurred once. CDR3 residues: CASSHVGGANEKLFF. CDR3 coding DNA: TGCGCCAGCAGCCATGTAGGGGGCGCGAATGAAAAACTGTTTTTT. The chain carries TRBV4-1 and TRBJ1-4; 7 positions agree with TRBD1. Germline lookup yields CDR1 MGHRA and CDR2 YSYEKL. With V trimmed by 3 bases and J by 5 bases, 6 bases remained unmatched. This CDR3 has 15 amino acids.

The rearrangement links TRBV7-2 to TRBJ1-6; 8 bases agree with TRBD1. Germline assignment: CDR1 SGHTA and CDR2 FQGNSA. V shed 3 bases and J 9 bases; nucleotides not matched to a gene: 7. The CDR3 has 15 amino acids. CDR3 DNA: TGTGCCAGCAGCTTGGGGACAGGAAGGGTTTCACCCCTCCACTTT. The encoded protein is CASSLGTGRVSPLHF. Full variable domain (missing parts from reference TRBV7-2 and TRBJ1-6): GAGVSQSPSNKVTEKGKDVELRCDPISGHTALYWYRQSLGQGLEFLIYFQGNSAPDKSGLPSDRFSAERTGGSVSTLTIQRTQQEDSAVYLCASSLGTGRVSPLHFGNGTRLTVT.

V gene TRBV12-5 combines with J gene TRBJ1-2; TRBD1 aligns across 7 bases. The CDR3 sequence is 14 residues long. V shed 6 bases and J 1 base; nucleotides not matched to a gene: 5. CDR1 and CDR2 from the germline V gene are LGHNT and FRNRAP. The CDR3 here is CASGSGQVNYGYTF. The CDR3 nucleotides are TGTGCTAGTGGATCCGGACAGGTTAACTATGGCTACACCTTC.

At least ten counts were recorded for this clone. V usage is TRBV9 and J usage is TRBJ1-3, with 9 bases that match TRBD1. CDR1 SGDLS and CDR2 YYNGEE come from the germline V gene. This CDR3 has 17 amino acids. V dropped 2 bases and J dropped 0; count of bases not matched to a gene: 6. CDR3 nucleotide sequence: TGTGCCAGCAGCGTCCGGGACAGGGTGATCTCTGGAAACACCATATATTTT. Amino acids: CASSVRDRVISGNTIYF.

The CDR3 spells CASSLVPPGPRGQRGDQETQYF. The CDR3 DNA sequence: TGTGCCAGCAGTCTAGTTCCTCCGGGTCCAAGGGGCCAGCGGGGGGACCAAGAGACCCAGTACTTC. V and J are TRBV27 and TRBJ2-5; 9 nucleotides line up with TRBD2. There are 22 residues in the CDR3. CDR1 and CDR2 from the germline V gene are MNHEY and SMNVEV (reference sequence). Trimming cost V 5 bases and J 0 bases; bases outside gene matches: 25.

This clone was observed a few times. The DNA of the CDR3 is TGCGCCAGCAATTTCGGCGGGGGTAATCAGCCCCAGCATTTT. The encoded protein is CASNFGGGNQPQHF. The chain joins TRBV10-2 to TRBJ1-5; D is possibly TRBD1 (5 bases). Per germline, CDR1 WSHSY and CDR2 SAAADI. CDR3 length: 14 amino acids. Deletions cut 7 bases from V and 4 bases from J, with 14 bases between.

The chain joins TRBV28 to TRBJ2-2; possible D gene TRBD2, 6 bases. The CDR3 length is 13 residues. The germline V gene encodes CDR1 MDHEN and CDR2 SYDVKM. V lost 8 bases and J 1 base, leaving 8 bases between the germline ends. The CDR3 region has the DNA TGTGCCAGCTGGGACTTGAACACCGGGGAGCTGTTTTTT. The encoded protein is CASWDLNTGELFF.